This paragraph covers one T cell receptor beta chain sequence. A few counts support this clone. Its antigen remains undetermined. It has no much larger one-base neighbor in the sample; base qualities were not kept. Its CDR3 holds 15 amino acids, cysteine through phenylalanine. Only the CDR3 region is kept as DNA, spanning 45 bases read in frame from base 1. V is cut by 4 bases and J by 1 base, and the space between the germline ends is 9 bases. CDR1 is given as SGHRS and CDR2 as YFSETQ, both from the germline V gene. This record comes from a study of Ad26.COV2.S vaccination and SARS-CoV-2 variants (dated by TCRdb to the early 2020s). Concerning the study at large: Donors in the vaccine arm were drawn from COV1001, a phase I-IIa trial of Ad26.COV2.S in healthy adults that was multicentre, randomized, double-blind and placebo-controlled. The specificity and breadth of SARS-CoV-2-reactive T cell receptors after Ad26.COV2.S vaccination were assessed by TCRbeta repertoire sequencing. Ad26.COV2.S was given intramuscularly at 5x10^10 or 1x10^11 viral particles, as a single shot or as two shots 56 days apart. Throughout the experiments and outcome assessment, investigators stayed blinded to trial group allocation. Participants in the trial were split at random into five groups of five each, receiving low-dose or high-dose Ad26.COV2.S once or twice, or else placebo on both occasions. A total of about 30 samples were included in the TCR-sequenced set, comprising some 20 Ad26.COV2.S vaccine recipients, 5 placebo recipients and 8 SARS-CoV-2 convalescent individuals.

General study outcomes and caveats: Compared with placebo recipients, Ad26.COV2.S recipients showed higher spike-specific TCR breadth (P = 0.0014). Substantial breadth of spike-specific CD8+ and CD4+ T cell responses was reported after vaccination. Vaccine and placebo recipients had similar non-spike TCR breadth, a finding consistent with the vaccine containing only spike. The study was not powered to compare responses between vaccine doses or regimens. According to the authors, total T cell responses may have been underestimated by the TCR breadth and depth analyses.

The immunoSEQ Assay was the method used to sequence TCRbeta CDR3 regions. After extraction, genomic DNA underwent amplification by bias-controlled multiplex PCR, followed by high-throughput sequencing. Processing in the source paper ran as follows. Collapsing and filtering of sequences were performed to quantify the absolute abundance of each unique TCRbeta CDR3 region. T cell fraction was estimated by normalizing TCRbeta template counts to usable DNA, which was measured by amplifying reference genes present in all nucleated cells. Repertoire TCRs were annotated as SARS-CoV-2-specific when V gene, CDR3 amino acid sequence and J gene were exactly matched to a known reactive TCR set. MIRA supplied the reference SARS-CoV-2 TCR set, which was filtered for enrichment in COVID-19-positive ImmuneCODE repertoires so that public or cross-reactive TCRs were removed. Drawing on the MIRA antigens, annotated TCRs were analysed further at the level of specific ORF or position within ORF. Breadth was defined as annotated unique rearrangements over total unique productive rearrangements; depth was the summed frequency of those rearrangements. TCR breadth was compared between groups using two-sided Wilcoxon rank-sum tests. Sourced from immuneACCESS, this table was stored by TCRdb with only in-frame sequences that have V and J called. A share of the clones is absent; for the studies checked, an unresolved V gene accounts for under half, and the remainder has no known explanation. V and J calls and clone size are those listed in that table; D and trimming were worked out from the DNA. Across this sample there are about 410,000 clones, with about 91% seen only once. 1.9% of the sample is held by the ten biggest clonotypes.

The treatment or condition label, read with the paper, signifies: 15 to 20 received Ad26.COV2.S at low or high dose, single or two shots; about 5 received placebo; per-sample allocation not given. Repertoires of vaccine and placebo recipients were sequenced from samples taken on day 63 after the first injection. In Cohort 1b, around 25 adults aged 18-55 years were enrolled at a single site in Boston, USA, between 29 July and 7 August 2020. Ad26.COV2.S consisted of a replication-incompetent adenovirus type 26 vector by which a prefusion-stabilized SARS-CoV-2 spike protein from the original Wuhan strain was expressed.

The sequencing here drew on peripheral blood, taken in a trial of Ad26.COV2.S vaccine versus placebo. The clonotype originates from a person aged 18-60 years who received the Ad26.COV2.S COVID-19 vaccine or a placebo. The chain links TRBV5-1 with TRBJ2-6, with the D gene too uncertain to name. The DNA reads TGCGCCAGCAGCCTACAGCATTCTGGGGCCAACGTCCTGACTTTC. This yields the protein CASSLQHSGANVLTF.